This T cell receptor (beta chain) appears in the sequencing data of a study of CD8 T cells in ankylosing spondylitis. The CDR3 spans 14 residues. Between the trimmed V and J ends, which lost 0 bases and 2 bases, there was a span of 8 bases. The V gene's germline CDR1 is SGDLS and CDR2 YYNGEE. TCR beta libraries were made by quantitative 5'-RACE with molecular barcodes. MiXCR was run by TCRdb on the 5' RACE reads, yielding one entry per CDR3 protein. Among approximately 15,000 distinct CDR3 sequences listed, approximately 3% were seen once. Whole-study results and caveats: Disease-linked clones were reportedly significantly enriched in matched ankylosing spondylitis synovial fluid. The study identified a TCR beta motif of roughly eight highly homologous variants that appeared characteristic of ankylosing spondylitis blood. With a CD8+ phenotype, disease-linked clones were relatively rare in peripheral blood.

This clonotype has a count of ten or more. Its antigen is undetermined. This chain connects TRBV9 to TRBJ1-2, with a weak D call TRBD1 (6 bases). This clonotype was obtained from a male donor with ankylosing spondylitis or in good health (not recorded which). The sequenced material came from blood, either unsorted or a sorted T cell fraction (not recorded which). CDR3 sequence (DNA): TGTGCCAGCAGCGTAGGGGGGCGCAACTATGGCTACACCTTC. Translated: CASSVGGRNYGYTF.